Listed here is a single T cell receptor beta chain. No antigen is known for it. Within one base of it there is no much larger clone, and no base qualities were kept. The V end loses 5 bases and the J end loses 2 bases, and a stretch of 9 bases separates them. Based on the germline V gene, the CDR1 and CDR2 sequences are SGHVS and FNYEAQ. There are 13 amino acids in the CDR3, from cysteine to phenylalanine inclusive. The sequence is cut down to CDR3 DNA, 39 bases in frame from base 1. This record comes from a study of CD8+CD57+ T cells in acquired aplastic anemia (dated by TCRdb to about 2018). Concerning the study at large: Extracted DNA from sorted CD4+ and CD8+ cells averaged about 2.9 ug, ranging from about 0.19 to 30 ug. CD8+CD57+ expansion was defined as frequency above the mean frequency observed in healthy subjects.

What the study reported, not specific to this receptor: Although roughly 30 CD8+ CDR3 sequences were shared by patients and controls, these sequences appeared highly expressed in patients and within the immunodominant clones of patients. Patients and healthy controls showed no significant difference in CD8+ Simpson's diversity (P=0.060).

Patients chosen for sequencing had shown expansion of CD8+CD57+ cells by flow cytometry. Every patient had severe acquired aplastic anemia, diagnosed using the International Study of Aplastic Anemia and Agranulocytosis and Camitta criteria. At the time blood was sampled, none of the patients had received any therapy. TCR repertoires of sorted CD4+ and CD8+ blood T cells from severe aplastic anemia patients and healthy subjects were deep-sequenced in the study. Patients were enrolled in the USA under clinicaltrials.gov protocols 00001620, 01623167, 00001397, 00071045, 00081523 and 00961064. Ficoll-Paque density gradient centrifugation was used to isolate peripheral blood mononuclear cells. Before DNA extraction, CD4+ and CD8+ T cells were sorted by FACS or by magnetic beads. Genomic DNA served as template for TCR beta VDJ combination and CDR3 sequence profiling. TCR repertoire sequencing was run on an Illumina HiSeq 2000. Per the original workflow: Repertoire assessment relied on Simpson's diversity index, CDR3 size and DJ length profiles, and TRBV/TRBJ rearrangement plots. The most abundant DNA sequence in the deep sequencing data was taken as the immunodominant clone. CDR3 amino acid sequences were screened for sharing across subjects and compared with published repertoires and the VDJdb database. Clones were called with MiXCR by TCRdb after fastp trimmed the public reads at Q25, and only in-frame beta chains were retained. Every CDR3 protein is listed once, alongside the most common genes and DNA of its rows. For this entry, the V and J calls and clone size follow TCRdb and not the study's own pipeline. Across this sample there are approximately 300,000 distinct CDR3 sequences, with roughly 53% seen only once. Clones ranked in the top ten supply 1.3% of the sample.

What was sequenced was sorted CD4+, CD8+, or CD8+CD57+ T cells (not recorded which) from PBMCs. The clonotype originates from a human donor with aplastic anemia. This chain is built from TRBV7-6 and TRBJ2-5; confidence is insufficient to name the D gene. The CDR3 reads as follows: CASSNVLQETQYF. The DNA reads as follows: TGTGCCAGCAGCAACGTTCTTCAAGAGACCCAGTACTTC.